This is a list of T cell receptor beta chains from one sample in a study of early T cells in non-severe SARS-CoV-2 infection. TCRdb reprocessed the 5' RACE reads with MiXCR, giving one entry per CDR3 protein. The data contain about 110,000 distinct CDR3 sequences, roughly 13% of them singletons. This sample comprised whole blood, obtained at baseline. The receptors shown here come from an adult who was a healthcare worker with PCR-confirmed SARS-CoV-2 infection or an uninfected control (not recorded which). Both conserved end residues are part of each CDR3.

v_gene	j_gene	CDR3aa
TRBV7-2	TRBJ2-3	CASSLHRLTDTQYF
TRBV2	TRBJ2-5	CASSSRLAEETQYF
TRBV9	TRBJ2-7	CASSRKPSGGPYEQYF
TRBV7-9	TRBJ2-1	CASRSLRGTSYNEQFF
TRBV6-2/TRBV6-3	TRBJ2-1	CASSRGTGVNEQFF
TRBV7-6	TRBJ2-1	CASSFSGGNNEQFF
TRBV10-3	TRBJ1-1	CAIRPPGRRTEAFF
TRBV12-3/TRBV12-4	TRBJ1-1	CASSWDRGNTEAFF
TRBV7-2	TRBJ1-3	CASSLVPGTWGNTIYF
TRBV21-1	TRBJ1-1	CASWGGTEAFF
TRBV29-1	TRBJ2-1	CSVESRVYNEQFF
TRBV19	TRBJ2-1	CASSRRGGLYNEQFF
TRBV11-3	TRBJ1-1	CASSPGGGREAFF
TRBV9	TRBJ2-1	CASSVAGDTSNEQFF
TRBV12-3/TRBV12-4	TRBJ2-1	CASTHTGTRTYNEQFF
TRBV20-1	TRBJ1-1	CSANPLNLNTEAFF